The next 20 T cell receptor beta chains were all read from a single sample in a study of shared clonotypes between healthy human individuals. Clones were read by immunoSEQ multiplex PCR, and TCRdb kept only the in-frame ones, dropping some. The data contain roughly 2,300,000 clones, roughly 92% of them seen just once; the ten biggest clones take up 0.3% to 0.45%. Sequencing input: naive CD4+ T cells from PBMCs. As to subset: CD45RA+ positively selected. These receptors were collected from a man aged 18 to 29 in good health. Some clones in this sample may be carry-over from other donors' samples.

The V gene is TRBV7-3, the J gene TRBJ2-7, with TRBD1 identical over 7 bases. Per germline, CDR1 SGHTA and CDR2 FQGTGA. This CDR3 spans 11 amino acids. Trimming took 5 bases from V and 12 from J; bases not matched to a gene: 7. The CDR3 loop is CASSPGDRLYF. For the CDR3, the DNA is TGTGCCAGCAGCCCAGGGGACAGACTGTACTTC.

CDR3: CSVEEGGQSNYGYTF. CDR3 sequence (DNA): TGCAGCGTTGAAGAGGGAGGACAGTCTAACTATGGCTACACCTTC. This chain uses TRBV29-1 with TRBJ1-2, with D possibly matching TRBD1 (6 bases). The CDR3 covers 15 residues. In germline, CDR1 is SQVTM, CDR2 ANQGSEA. The V gene lost 0 bases and the J gene lost 0 bases, with 11 bases spanning the gap.

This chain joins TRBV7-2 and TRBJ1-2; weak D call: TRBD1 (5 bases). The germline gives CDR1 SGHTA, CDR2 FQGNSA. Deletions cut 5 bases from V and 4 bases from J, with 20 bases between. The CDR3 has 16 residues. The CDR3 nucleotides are TGTGCCAGCAGCGCTAATCTGCCGACGGGGCGCTATGGCTACACCTTC. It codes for CASSANLPTGRYGYTF.

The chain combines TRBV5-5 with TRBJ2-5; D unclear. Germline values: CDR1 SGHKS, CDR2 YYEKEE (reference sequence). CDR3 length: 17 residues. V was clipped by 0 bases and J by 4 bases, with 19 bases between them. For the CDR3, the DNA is TGTGCCAGCAGCTTGGTAGTTGGTTCTCGTCAGAGAGAGACCCAGTACTTC. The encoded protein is CASSLVVGSRQRETQYF.

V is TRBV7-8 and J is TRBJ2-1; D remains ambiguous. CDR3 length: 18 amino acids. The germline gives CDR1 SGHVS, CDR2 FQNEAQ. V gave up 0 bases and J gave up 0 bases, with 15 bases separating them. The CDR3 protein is CASSLARFPASSYNEQFF. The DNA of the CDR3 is TGTGCCAGCAGCTTAGCACGATTTCCCGCGAGCTCCTACAATGAGCAGTTCTTC.

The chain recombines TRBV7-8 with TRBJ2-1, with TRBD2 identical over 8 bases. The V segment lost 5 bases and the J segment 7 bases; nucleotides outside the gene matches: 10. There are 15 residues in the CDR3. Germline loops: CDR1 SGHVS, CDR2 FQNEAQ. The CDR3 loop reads CASSQPGLVINEQFF. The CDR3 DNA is TGTGCCAGCAGCCAACCGGGACTAGTGATAAATGAGCAGTTCTTC.

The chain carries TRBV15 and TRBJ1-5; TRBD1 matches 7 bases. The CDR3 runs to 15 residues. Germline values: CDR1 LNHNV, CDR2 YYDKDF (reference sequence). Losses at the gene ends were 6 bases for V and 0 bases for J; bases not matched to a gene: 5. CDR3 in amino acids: CATRTGQNSNQPQHF. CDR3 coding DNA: TGTGCCACCAGAACGGGACAGAATAGCAATCAGCCCCAGCATTTT. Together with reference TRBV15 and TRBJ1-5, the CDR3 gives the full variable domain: DAMVIQNPRYQVTQFGKPVTLSCSQTLNHNVMYWYQQKSSQAPKLLFHYYDKDFNNEADTPDNFQSRRPNTSFCFLDIRSPGLGDTAMYLCATRTGQNSNQPQHFGDGTRLSIL.

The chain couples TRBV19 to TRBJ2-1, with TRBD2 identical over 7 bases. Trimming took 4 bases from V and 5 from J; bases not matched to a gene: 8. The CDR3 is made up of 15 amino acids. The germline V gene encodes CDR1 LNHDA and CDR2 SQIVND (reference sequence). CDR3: CASSKGPGTNNEQFF. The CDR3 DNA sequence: TGTGCCAGTAGTAAAGGGCCCGGGACTAACAATGAGCAGTTCTTC. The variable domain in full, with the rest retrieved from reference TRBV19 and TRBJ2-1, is DGGITQSPKYLFRKEGQNVTLSCEQNLNHDAMYWYRQDPGQGLRLIYYSQIVNDFQKGDIAEGYSVSREKKESFPLTVTSAQKNPTAFYLCASSKGPGTNNEQFFGPGTRLTVL.

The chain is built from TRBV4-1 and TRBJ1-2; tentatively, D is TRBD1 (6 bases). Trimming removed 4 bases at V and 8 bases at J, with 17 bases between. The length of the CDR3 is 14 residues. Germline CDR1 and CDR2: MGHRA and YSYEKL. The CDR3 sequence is CASSPPGQGWGYTF. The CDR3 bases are TGCGCCAGCAGCCCCCCAGGGCAGGGGTGGGGCTACACCTTC.

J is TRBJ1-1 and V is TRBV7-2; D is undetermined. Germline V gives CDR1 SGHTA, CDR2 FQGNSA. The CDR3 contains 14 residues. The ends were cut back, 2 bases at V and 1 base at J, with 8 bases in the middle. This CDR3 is CASSLLPWNTEAFF. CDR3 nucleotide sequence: TGTGCCAGCAGCTTACTGCCGTGGAACACTGAAGCTTTCTTT.

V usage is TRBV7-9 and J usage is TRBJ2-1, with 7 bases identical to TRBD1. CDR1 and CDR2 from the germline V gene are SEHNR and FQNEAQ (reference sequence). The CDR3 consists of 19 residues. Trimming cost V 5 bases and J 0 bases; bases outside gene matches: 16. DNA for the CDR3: TGTGCCAGCAGCCCCCGTCGCTTGGGACAGAAGTCCTCCTACAATGAGCAGTTCTTC. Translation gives CASSPRRLGQKSSYNEQFF.

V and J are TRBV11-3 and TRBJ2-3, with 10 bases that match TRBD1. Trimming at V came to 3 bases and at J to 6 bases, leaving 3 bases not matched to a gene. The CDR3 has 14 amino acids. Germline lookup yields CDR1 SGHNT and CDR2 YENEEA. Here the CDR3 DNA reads TGTGCCAGCAGCTTGACAGGGGGCAGGGATACGCAGTATTTT. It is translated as CASSLTGGRDTQYF. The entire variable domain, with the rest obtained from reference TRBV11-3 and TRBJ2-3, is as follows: EAGVVQSPRYKIIEKKQPVAFWCNPISGHNTLYWYLQNLGQGPELLIRYENEEAVDDSQLPKDRFSAERLKGVDSTLKIQPAELGDSAVYLCASSLTGGRDTQYFGPGTRLTVL.

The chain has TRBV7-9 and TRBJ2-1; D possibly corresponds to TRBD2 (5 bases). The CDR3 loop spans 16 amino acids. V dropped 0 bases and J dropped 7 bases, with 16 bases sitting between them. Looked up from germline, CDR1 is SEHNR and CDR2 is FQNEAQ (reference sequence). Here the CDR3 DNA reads TGTGCCAGCAGCTTAGCCGGAGCCCCCACGGGAAATGAGCAGTTCTTC. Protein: CASSLAGAPTGNEQFF.

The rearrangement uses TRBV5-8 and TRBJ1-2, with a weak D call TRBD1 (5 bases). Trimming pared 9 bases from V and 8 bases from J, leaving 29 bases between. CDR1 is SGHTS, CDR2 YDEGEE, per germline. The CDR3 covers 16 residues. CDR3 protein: CATQGLDGTWMEGYTF. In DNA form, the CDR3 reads TGTGCCACCCAGGGTTTGGATGGAACCTGGATGGAAGGCTACACCTTC.

Here the CDR3 DNA reads TGTGCCAGTAAAGTACTGACTGGCTACACCTTC. This gives the protein CASKVLTGYTF. This chain joins TRBV7-9 and TRBJ1-2; unclear D gene. V lost 9 bases, J lost 7 bases, and 12 bases lay in between. CDR3 length: 11 amino acids. The germline V gene encodes CDR1 SEHNR and CDR2 FQNEAQ (reference sequence).

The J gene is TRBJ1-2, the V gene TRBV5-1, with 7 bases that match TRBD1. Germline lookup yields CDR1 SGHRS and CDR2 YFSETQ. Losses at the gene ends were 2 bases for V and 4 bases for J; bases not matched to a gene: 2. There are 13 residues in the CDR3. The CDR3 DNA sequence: TGCGCCAGCAGCTTTGGACAGGTCTATGGCTACACCTTC. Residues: CASSFGQVYGYTF.

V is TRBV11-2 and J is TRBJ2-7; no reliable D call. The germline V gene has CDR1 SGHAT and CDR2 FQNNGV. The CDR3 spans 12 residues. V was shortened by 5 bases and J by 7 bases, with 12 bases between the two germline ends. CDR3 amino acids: CASSARHREQYF. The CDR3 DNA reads TGTGCCAGCAGCGCCAGACACCGGGAGCAGTACTTC.

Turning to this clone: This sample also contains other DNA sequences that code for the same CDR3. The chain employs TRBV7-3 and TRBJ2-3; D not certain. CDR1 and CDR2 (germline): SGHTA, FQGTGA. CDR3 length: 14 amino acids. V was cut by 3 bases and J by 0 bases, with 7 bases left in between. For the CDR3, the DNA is TGTGCCAGCAGCTTGGGCTCTAGCACAGATACGCAGTATTTT. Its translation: CASSLGSSTDTQYF. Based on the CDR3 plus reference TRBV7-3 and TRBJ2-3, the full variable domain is GAGVSQTPSNKVTEKGKYVELRCDPISGHTALYWYRQSLGQGPEFLIYFQGTGAADDSGLPNDRFFAVRPEGSVSTLKIQRTERGDSAVYLCASSLGSSTDTQYFGPGTRLTVL.

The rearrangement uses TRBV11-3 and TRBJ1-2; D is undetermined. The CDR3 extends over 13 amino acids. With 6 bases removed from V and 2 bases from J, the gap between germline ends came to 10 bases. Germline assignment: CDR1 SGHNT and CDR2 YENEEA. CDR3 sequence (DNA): TGTGCCAGCAGTCGGACGAGAAACTATGGCTACACCTTC. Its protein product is CASSRTRNYGYTF.

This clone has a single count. In nucleotides, the CDR3 is TGCGCCAGCAGCTCACGGGGCCAGGTTGGGTACGAAAAACTGTTTTTT. Its translation is CASSSRGQVGYEKLFF. The chain uses TRBV5-1 and TRBJ1-4; the D gene is possibly TRBD1 (5 bases). Germline CDR1 reads SGHRS; CDR2 reads YFSETQ. The CDR3 consists of 16 residues. Between the trimmed V and J ends, which lost 3 bases and 8 bases, there was a span of 20 bases.